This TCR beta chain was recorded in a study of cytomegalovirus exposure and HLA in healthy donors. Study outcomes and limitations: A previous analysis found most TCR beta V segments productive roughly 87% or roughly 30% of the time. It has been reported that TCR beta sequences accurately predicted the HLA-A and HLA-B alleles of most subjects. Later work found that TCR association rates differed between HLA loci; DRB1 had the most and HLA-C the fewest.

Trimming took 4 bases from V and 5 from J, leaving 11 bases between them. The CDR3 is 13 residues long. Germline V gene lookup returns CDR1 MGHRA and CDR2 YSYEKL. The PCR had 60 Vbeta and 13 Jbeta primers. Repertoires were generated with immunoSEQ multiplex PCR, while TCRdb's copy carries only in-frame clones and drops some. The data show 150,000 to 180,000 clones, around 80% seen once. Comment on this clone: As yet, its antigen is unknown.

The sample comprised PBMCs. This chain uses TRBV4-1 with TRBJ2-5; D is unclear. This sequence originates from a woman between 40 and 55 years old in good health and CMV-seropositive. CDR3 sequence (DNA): TGCGCCAGCAGCCGACTCCTGAGGGAGACCCAGTACTTC. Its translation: CASSRLLRETQYF.